This is a list of T cell receptor beta chains from one sample in a study of blood T cell repertoires in COVID-19. Assay: immunoSEQ multiplex PCR; the TCRdb copy retains only in-frame clones and omits some. Of 210,000 or so clones listed, approximately 83% were seen once; the top ten hold over 0.95%. Input material: peripheral blood. The receptors come from a woman in her twenties or thirties with COVID-19, enrolled during active disease. Each CDR3 is given with its conserved first and last residue. Each record gives: D gene, V gene, clone size, J gene, CDR3 protein, CDR3 DNA. D genes are given only for firm matches. A row's size may be missing; if present it is once, few, many or a size class.

TRBD2,TRBV7-2,.,TRBJ2-5,CASSPWASGAETQYF,TGTGCCAGCAGCCCTTGGGCTAGCGGGGCGGAGACCCAGTACTTC
.,TRBV27,.,TRBJ1-1,CASSSRGGTEAFF,TGTGCCAGCAGTTCCAGGGGTGGGACTGAAGCTTTCTTT
.,TRBV12-3/TRBV12-4,.,TRBJ1-1,CASSSQGAEAFF,TGTGCCAGCAGTTCACAGGGCGCTGAAGCTTTCTTT
.,TRBV10-3,.,TRBJ2-7,CAISDRGSTDEQYF,TGTGCCATCAGTGATCGGGGGTCTACCGACGAGCAGTACTTC
TRBD1,TRBV28,.,TRBJ1-2,CASSLVGRQGANYGYTF,TGTGCCAGCAGTTTAGTCGGTAGACAGGGAGCTAACTATGGCTACACCTTC
.,TRBV12-3/TRBV12-4,.,TRBJ1-2,CASSYRSGYTF,TGTGCCAGCAGTTACAGGTCTGGCTACACCTTC
TRBD1,TRBV19,.,TRBJ2-2,CASSTRDRGNTGELFF,TGTGCCAGTAGTACACGGGACAGGGGTAACACCGGGGAGCTGTTTTTT
.,TRBV4-1,.,TRBJ1-4,CASSQGPDSSNEKLFF,TGCGCCAGCAGCCAAGGCCCGGACAGTTCTAATGAAAAACTGTTTTTT
TRBD2,TRBV29-1,.,TRBJ2-3,CSVEASGASTDTQYF,TGCAGCGTTGAAGCGAGCGGGGCGTCCACAGATACGCAGTATTTT
TRBD2,TRBV5-6,once,TRBJ2-1,CASSLGLAGHNEQFF,TGTGCCAGCAGCTTGGGACTAGCGGGCCACAATGAGCAGTTCTTC
.,TRBV7-3,.,TRBJ2-5,CASSLSGETQYF,TGTGCCAGCAGTCTTAGCGGAGAGACCCAGTACTTC
.,TRBV12-3/TRBV12-4,once,TRBJ2-5,CASSLRGSETQYF,TGTGCCAGCAGTTTACGGGGGTCAGAGACCCAGTACTTC
TRBD1,TRBV7-9,.,TRBJ1-3,CATDRAGNTIYF,TGTGCCACGGACAGGGCTGGAAACACCATATATTTT
TRBD1,TRBV9,.,TRBJ2-3,CASSTRQGRTDTQYF,TGTGCCAGCAGCACTCGACAGGGCCGCACAGATACGCAGTATTTT
TRBD2,TRBV10-3,.,TRBJ2-1,CAVQKAVTSGGANEQFF,TGTGCCGTTCAAAAAGCCGTGACTAGCGGGGGGGCCAATGAGCAGTTCTTC
TRBD1,TRBV5-1,.,TRBJ2-5,CASSLATGGWETQYF,TGCGCCAGCAGCTTGGCGACAGGGGGCTGGGAGACCCAGTACTTC
TRBD1,TRBV6-2/TRBV6-3,.,TRBJ1-2,CASSYYRGNGYTF,TGTGCCAGCAGTTACTACAGGGGGAATGGCTACACCTTC
TRBD1,TRBV27,few,TRBJ1-4,CASSSLTGGRTNEKLFF,TGTGCCAGCAGTTCGTTGACAGGGGGGAGGACTAATGAAAAACTGTTTTTT
.,TRBV28,.,TRBJ1-2,CASSTAREGLMGYTF,TGTGCCAGCAGTACCGCTCGGGAGGGTTTGATGGGGTACACCTTC
.,TRBV6-1,once,TRBJ1-1,CASSLPPPGFPEAFF,TGTGCCAGCAGTTTGCCCCCCCCGGGGTTCCCTGAAGCTTTCTTT
TRBD1,TRBV9,.,TRBJ1-2,CASSDFRGSQGYTF,TGTGCCAGCAGCGACTTCAGGGGGAGTCAGGGCTACACCTTC
TRBD1,TRBV19,.,TRBJ1-1,CASSKDRERTEAFF,TGTGCCAGTAGTAAGGACAGGGAGAGGACTGAAGCTTTCTTT
TRBD1,TRBV28,.,TRBJ2-7,CASSPRDRGPSYEQYF,TGTGCCAGCAGTCCCCGGGACAGGGGACCGTCCTACGAGCAGTACTTC
.,TRBV7-9,.,TRBJ2-1,CASSLDRERYYNEQFF,TGTGCCAGCAGCTTAGACAGGGAGAGATATTATAATGAGCAGTTCTTC
.,TRBV5-6,.,TRBJ1-2,CASSEGLYGYTF,TGTGCCAGCAGCGAGGGACTCTATGGCTACACCTTC
.,TRBV12-3/TRBV12-4,.,TRBJ2-7,CAITRDFSGEQYF,TGTGCCATTACTAGGGACTTCTCGGGCGAGCAGTACTTC
.,TRBV3-1/TRBV3-2,.,TRBJ1-1,CASSRDGEAFF,TGTGCCAGCAGCCGAGACGGTGAAGCTTTCTTT
.,TRBV4-3,few,TRBJ2-7,CASSQFSGYEQYF,TGCGCCAGCAGCCAGTTTAGCGGCTACGAGCAGTACTTC
.,TRBV30,.,TRBJ1-1,CACFLSTEAFF,TGTGCCTGCTTCCTTAGCACTGAAGCTTTCTTT
.,TRBV6-2/TRBV6-3,.,TRBJ1-4,CASSYGPGQLEKLFF,TGTGCCAGCAGTTACGGACCCGGACAGCTTGAAAAACTGTTTTTT
.,TRBV27,.,TRBJ2-7,CASSSRGTYEQYF,TGTGCCAGCTCGAGCCGGGGGACCTACGAGCAGTACTTC
TRBD1,TRBV30,.,TRBJ1-3,CAWSPGGLSGNTIYF,TGTGCCTGGAGTCCAGGGGGCCTTTCTGGAAACACCATATATTTT
TRBD2,TRBV25-1,.,TRBJ2-5,CASTPYASGMEETQYF,TGTGCCAGCACGCCTTATGCTAGCGGGATGGAAGAGACCCAGTACTTC
TRBD1,TRBV7-3,.,TRBJ1-3,CASSLTGTGIGNTIYF,TGTGCCAGCAGCTTAACCGGGACAGGGATTGGAAACACCATATATTTT
TRBD2,TRBV9,few,TRBJ2-2,CASSERGTSYDGELFF,TGTGCCAGCAGCGAGCGGGGGACATCCTATGACGGGGAGCTGTTTTTT
.,TRBV30,.,TRBJ2-7,CARTTGYEQYF,TGTGCCCGCACGACAGGCTACGAGCAGTACTTC
TRBD2,TRBV5-6,.,TRBJ2-7,CASSSGLAHFEQYF,TGTGCCAGCAGCAGTGGACTAGCCCACTTCGAGCAGTACTTC
TRBD1,TRBV28,.,TRBJ2-7,CASSLPDRGHEQYF,TGTGCCAGCAGTTTACCCGACAGGGGCCACGAGCAGTACTTC
.,TRBV14,.,TRBJ1-2,CASSQEGSVRHGYTF,TGTGCCAGCAGCCAAGAGGGGAGCGTCCGCCATGGCTACACCTTC
TRBD1,TRBV28,few,TRBJ1-2,CASSSPGTGLNYGYTF,TGTGCCAGCAGTTCTCCCGGGACAGGATTAAACTATGGCTACACCTTC
.,TRBV7-9,.,TRBJ1-2,CASSLTAWQDGYTF,TGTGCCAGCAGCTTAACCGCCTGGCAGGATGGCTACACCTTC
.,TRBV30,.,TRBJ2-1,CAWSVSRDNEQFF,TGTGCCTGGAGTGTATCCCGAGACAATGAGCAGTTCTTC